These 5 T cell receptor beta chains were all obtained from the same sample, sequenced in a study of identical twins. TCRdb re-called the 5' RACE reads with MiXCR, one entry per CDR3 protein. The sample consists of approximately 1.8 million distinct CDR3 sequences, about 32% of them appearing once. Input material: cord blood. The receptors shown here come from a newborn girl in good health.

The chain combines TRBV12-3 or TRBV12-4 with TRBJ2-5; 7 bases align to TRBD2. The V segment lost 3 bases and the J segment 11 bases; nucleotides outside the gene matches: 18. The CDR3 has 16 amino acids. The CDR3 reads CASSFVGSSGYNEQYF. In DNA, the CDR3 is TGTGCCAGCAGTTTTGTTGGTTCTAGCGGTTACAATGAGCAGTACTTC.

This sequence joins TRBV5-1 and TRBJ2-5, with D possibly matching TRBD1 (6 bases). V lost 3 bases and J lost 11, with 20 bases in between. The V gene's germline CDR1 is SGHRS and CDR2 YFSETQ. The CDR3 is made up of 14 amino acids. CDR3 coding DNA: TGCGCCAGCAGCTCAAGGACAGTGGTCGATGAGCAGTACTTC. Amino acid sequence: CASSSRTVVDEQYF.

The chain joins TRBV4-1 to TRBJ2-2, with TRBD1 as a possible D gene (5 bases). Trimming pared 9 bases from V and 0 bases from J, leaving 17 bases between. Per germline, CDR1 MGHRA and CDR2 YSYEKL. The CDR3 runs 16 residues. The CDR3 sequence is CASQGIALTNTGELFF. DNA for the CDR3: TGCGCCAGTCAGGGTATAGCCCTGACGAACACCGGGGAGCTGTTTTTT.

This sequence joins TRBV2 and TRBJ2-3, with 8 nucleotides matching TRBD2. The CDR3 has 14 residues. J was trimmed by 6 bases and V by 4 bases; bases with no gene match: 6. Germline CDR1 and CDR2: SNHLY and FYNNEI. CDR3 amino acids: CASSGIAGKDTQYF. CDR3 bases: TGTGCCAGCAGTGGAATAGCGGGGAAGGATACGCAGTATTTT.

The rearrangement links TRBV24-1 to TRBJ2-3, with TRBD2 matching over 12 bases. CDR3 length: 15 residues. Per germline, CDR1 KGHDR and CDR2 SFDVKD. With V trimmed by 5 bases and J by 2 bases, 1 base remained unmatched. CDR3 region: CATSGTSGATDTQYF. The CDR3 DNA reads TGTGCCACCAGTGGGACTAGCGGGGCCACAGATACGCAGTATTTT.